The sequence of this T cell receptor (beta chain) was determined in a study of shared clonotypes between healthy human individuals. Data came from immunoSEQ multiplex PCR; TCRdb stores just in-frame clones and leaves some out. The sample includes hundreds of thousands of clones, around 73% seen only once; the top ten take more than 1.5%. This clone was seen just once. The V gene's germline CDR1 is MDHEN and CDR2 SYDVKM. Trimming stripped 6 bases from V and 13 bases from J, with 25 bases between. The CDR3 covers 16 residues. The origin of this receptor is a woman in her twenties or thirties in good health. Sequences were obtained from memory CD4+ T cells sorted from blood. Noted subset: CD45RA-negative fraction. This chain links TRBV28 with TRBJ1-6; no firm D call. The DNA of the CDR3 is TGTGCCAGCAGCCCTAGAGCCTATTGGAAGGCGTCTCCCCTCCACTTT. Translated, it gives CASSPRAYWKASPLHF.